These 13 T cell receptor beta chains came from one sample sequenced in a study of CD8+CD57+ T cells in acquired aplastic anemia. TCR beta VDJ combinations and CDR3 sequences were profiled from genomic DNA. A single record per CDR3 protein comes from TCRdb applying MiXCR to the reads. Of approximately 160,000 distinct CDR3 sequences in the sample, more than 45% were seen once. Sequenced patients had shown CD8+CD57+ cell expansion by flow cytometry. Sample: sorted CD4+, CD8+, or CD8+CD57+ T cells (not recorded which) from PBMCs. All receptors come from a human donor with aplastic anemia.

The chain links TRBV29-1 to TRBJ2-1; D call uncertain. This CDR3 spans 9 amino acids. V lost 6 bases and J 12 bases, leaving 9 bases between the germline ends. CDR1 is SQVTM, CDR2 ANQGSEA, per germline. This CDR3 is CSVRPGQFF. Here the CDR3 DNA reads TGCAGCGTCAGGCCGGGGCAGTTCTTC.

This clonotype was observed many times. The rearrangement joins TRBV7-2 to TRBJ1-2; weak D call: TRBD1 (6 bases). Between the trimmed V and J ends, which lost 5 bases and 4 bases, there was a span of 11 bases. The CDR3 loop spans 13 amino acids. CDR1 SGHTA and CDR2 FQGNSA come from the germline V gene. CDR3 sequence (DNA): TGTGCCAGCAGCCCACAGGGCTCCTATGGCTACACCTTC. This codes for CASSPQGSYGYTF.

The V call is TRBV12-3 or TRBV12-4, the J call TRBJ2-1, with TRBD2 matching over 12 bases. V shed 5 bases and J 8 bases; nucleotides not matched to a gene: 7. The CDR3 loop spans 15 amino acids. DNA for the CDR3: TGTGCCAGCAGTCCTAGCGGGGGGGCTTCGGATGAGCAGTTCTTC. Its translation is CASSPSGGASDEQFF.

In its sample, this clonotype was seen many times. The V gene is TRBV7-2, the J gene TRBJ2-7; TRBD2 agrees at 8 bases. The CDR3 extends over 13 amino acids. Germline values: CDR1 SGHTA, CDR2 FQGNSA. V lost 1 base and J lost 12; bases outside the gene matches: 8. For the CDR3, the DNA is TGTGCCAGCAGCTTAGGGATTAGCGGGAAACTGTACGTC. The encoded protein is CASSLGISGKLYV.

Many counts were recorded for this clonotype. CDR3 DNA: TGTGCCAGCAGCCGGATAAATACAGGGCACCATGGCTACACCTTC. Its protein product is CASSRINTGHHGYTF. The rearrangement joins TRBV7-8 to TRBJ1-2; TRBD1 is a possible D gene (6 bases). CDR3 length: 15 amino acids. Germline CDR1 and CDR2: SGHVS and FQNEAQ. V dropped 5 bases and J dropped 6 bases, with 19 bases sitting between them.

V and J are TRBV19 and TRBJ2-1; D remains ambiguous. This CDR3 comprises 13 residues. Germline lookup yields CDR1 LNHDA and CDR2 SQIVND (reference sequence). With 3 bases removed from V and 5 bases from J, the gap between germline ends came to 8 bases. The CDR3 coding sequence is TGTGCCAGTAGTATTGGGATAAACAATGAGCAGTTCTTC. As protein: CASSIGINNEQFF.

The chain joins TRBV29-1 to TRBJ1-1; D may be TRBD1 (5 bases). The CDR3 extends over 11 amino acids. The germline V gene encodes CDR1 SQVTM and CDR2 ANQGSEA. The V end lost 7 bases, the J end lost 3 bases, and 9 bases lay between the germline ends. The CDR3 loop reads CSGAGDTEAFF. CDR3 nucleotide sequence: TGCAGCGGGGCGGGGGACACTGAAGCTTTCTTT.

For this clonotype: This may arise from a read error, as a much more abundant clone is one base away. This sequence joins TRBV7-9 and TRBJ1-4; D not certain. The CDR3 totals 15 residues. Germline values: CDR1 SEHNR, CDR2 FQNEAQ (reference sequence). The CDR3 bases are TGTGCCCGCAGCTTTGATGCAGCAACTAATGAAAAACTGTTTTTT. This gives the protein CARSFDAATNEKLFF.

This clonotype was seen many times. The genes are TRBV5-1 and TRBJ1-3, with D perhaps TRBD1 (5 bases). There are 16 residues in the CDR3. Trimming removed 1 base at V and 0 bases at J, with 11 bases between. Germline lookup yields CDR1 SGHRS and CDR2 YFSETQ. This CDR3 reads CASSLMGDGSGNTIYF. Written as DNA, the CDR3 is TGCGCCAGCAGCTTGATGGGGGACGGCTCTGGAAACACCATATATTTT.

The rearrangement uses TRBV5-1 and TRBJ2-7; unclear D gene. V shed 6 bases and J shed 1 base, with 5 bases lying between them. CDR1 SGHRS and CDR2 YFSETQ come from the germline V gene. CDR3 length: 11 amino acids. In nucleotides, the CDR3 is TGCGCCAGCACGGATTCCTACGAGCAGTACTTC. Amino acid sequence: CASTDSYEQYF. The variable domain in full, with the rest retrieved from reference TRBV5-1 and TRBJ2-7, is KAGVTQTPRYLIKTRGQQVTLSCSPISGHRSVSWYQQTPGQGLQFLFEYFSETQRNKGNFPGRFSGRQFSNSRSEMNVSTLELGDSALYLCASTDSYEQYFGPGTRLTVT.

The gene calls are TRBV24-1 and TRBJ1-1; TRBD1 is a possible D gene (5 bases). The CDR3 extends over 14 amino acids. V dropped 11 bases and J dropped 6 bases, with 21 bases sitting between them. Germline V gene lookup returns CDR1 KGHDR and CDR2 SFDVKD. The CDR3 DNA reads TGTGCCAGCAGCCAAGGGATAAGGGGCCCTGAAGCTTTCTTT. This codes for CASSQGIRGPEAFF.

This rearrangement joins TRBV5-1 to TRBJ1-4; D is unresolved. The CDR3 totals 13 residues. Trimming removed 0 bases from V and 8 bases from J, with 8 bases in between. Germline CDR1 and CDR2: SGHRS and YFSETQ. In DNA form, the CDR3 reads TGCGCCAGCAGCTTGGAGCAGGAGGAAAAACTGTTTTTT. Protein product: CASSLEQEEKLFF.

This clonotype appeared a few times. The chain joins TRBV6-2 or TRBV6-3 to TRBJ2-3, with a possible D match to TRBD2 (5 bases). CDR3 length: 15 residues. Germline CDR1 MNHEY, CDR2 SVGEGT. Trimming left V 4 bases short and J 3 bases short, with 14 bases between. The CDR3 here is CASSFSVLGTDTQYF. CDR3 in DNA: TGTGCCAGCAGTTTCTCGGTACTAGGGACAGATACGCAGTATTTT.